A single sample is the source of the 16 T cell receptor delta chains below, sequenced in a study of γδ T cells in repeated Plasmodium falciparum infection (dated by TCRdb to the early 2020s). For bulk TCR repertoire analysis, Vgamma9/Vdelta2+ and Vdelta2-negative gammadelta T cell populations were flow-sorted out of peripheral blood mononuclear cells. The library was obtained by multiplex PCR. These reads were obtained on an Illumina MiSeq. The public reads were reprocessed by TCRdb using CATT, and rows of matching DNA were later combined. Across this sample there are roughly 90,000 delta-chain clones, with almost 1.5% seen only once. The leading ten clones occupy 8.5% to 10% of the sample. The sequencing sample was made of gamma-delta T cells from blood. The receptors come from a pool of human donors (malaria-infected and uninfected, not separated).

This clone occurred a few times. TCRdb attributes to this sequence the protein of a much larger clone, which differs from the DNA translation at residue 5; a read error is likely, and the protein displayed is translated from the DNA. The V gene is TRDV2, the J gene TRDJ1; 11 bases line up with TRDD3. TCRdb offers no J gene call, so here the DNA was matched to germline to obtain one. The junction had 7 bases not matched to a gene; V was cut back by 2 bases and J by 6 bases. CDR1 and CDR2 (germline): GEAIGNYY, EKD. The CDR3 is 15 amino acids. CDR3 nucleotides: TGTGCCTGTGACAGCTGCGCACTGGGGGATAATAAACTCATCTTT. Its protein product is CACDSCALGDNKLIF.

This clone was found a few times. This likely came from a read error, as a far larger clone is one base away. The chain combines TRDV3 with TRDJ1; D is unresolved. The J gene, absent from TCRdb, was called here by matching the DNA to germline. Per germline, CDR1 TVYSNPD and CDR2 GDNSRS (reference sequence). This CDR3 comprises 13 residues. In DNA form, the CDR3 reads TGTGCCTTTAGGGTGGGTGGCGCCGACAAACTCATCTTT. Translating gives CAFRVGGADKLIF. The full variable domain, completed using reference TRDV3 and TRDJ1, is CDKVTQSSPDQTVASGSEVVLLCTYDTVYSNPDLFWYRIRPDYSFQFVFYGDNSRSEGADFTQGRFSVKHILTQKAFHLVISPVRTEDSATYYCAFRVGGADKLIFGKGTRVTVEP.

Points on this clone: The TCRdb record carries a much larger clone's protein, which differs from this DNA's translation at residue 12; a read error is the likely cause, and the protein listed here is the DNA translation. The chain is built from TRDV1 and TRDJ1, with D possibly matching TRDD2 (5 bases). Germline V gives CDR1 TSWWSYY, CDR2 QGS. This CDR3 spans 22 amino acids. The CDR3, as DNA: TGTGCTCTTGGGGACTACCACCGCCCTACGTACAATTGGACGGGCGCCACCAATAAACTCATCTTT. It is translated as CALGDYHRPTYNWTGATNKLIF.

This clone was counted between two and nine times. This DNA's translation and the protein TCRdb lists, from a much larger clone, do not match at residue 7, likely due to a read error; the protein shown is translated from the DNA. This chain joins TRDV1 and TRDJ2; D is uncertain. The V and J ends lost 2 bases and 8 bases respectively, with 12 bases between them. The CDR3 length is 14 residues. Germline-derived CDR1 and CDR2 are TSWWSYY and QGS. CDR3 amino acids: CALGENTLEAQLFF. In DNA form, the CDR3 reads TGTGCTCTTGGGGAAAATACCCTGGAGGCACAACTCTTCTTT.

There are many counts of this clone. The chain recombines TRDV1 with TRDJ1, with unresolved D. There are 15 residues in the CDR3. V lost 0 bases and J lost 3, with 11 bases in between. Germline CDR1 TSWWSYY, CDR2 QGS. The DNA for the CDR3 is TGTGCTCTTGGGGAACTTGTCTTCGTCGCCGATAAACTCATCTTT. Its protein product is CALGELVFVADKLIF.

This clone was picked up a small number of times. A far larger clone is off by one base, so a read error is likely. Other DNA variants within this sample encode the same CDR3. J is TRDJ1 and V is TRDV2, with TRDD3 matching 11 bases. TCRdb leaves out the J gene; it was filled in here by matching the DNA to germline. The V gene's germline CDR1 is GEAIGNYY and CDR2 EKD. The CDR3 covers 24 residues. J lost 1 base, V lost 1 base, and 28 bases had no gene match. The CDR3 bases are TGTGCCTGTGACACTGTCGGGTCTAACCGAGGACAGCACTGGGGGATAGGGTCCACCGATAAACTCATCTTT. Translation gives CACDTVGSNRGQHWGIGSTDKLIF.

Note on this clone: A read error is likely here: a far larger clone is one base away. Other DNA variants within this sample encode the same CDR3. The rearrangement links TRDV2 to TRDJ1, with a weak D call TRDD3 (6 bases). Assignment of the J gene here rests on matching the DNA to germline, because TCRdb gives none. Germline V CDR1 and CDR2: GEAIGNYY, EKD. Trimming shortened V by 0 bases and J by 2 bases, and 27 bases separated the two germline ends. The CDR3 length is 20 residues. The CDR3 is CACDTGPTRTGPPGTDKLIF. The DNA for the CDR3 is TGTGCCTGTGACACCGGCCCTACGCGTACTGGGCCCCCCGGGACCGATAAACTCATCTTT.

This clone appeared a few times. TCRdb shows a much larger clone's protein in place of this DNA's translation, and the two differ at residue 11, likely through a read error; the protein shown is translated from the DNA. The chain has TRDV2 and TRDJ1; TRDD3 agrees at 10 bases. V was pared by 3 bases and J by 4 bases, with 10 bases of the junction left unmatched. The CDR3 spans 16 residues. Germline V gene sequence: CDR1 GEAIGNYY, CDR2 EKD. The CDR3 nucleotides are TGTGCCTGTGACGTCTGGGGGATAGGGTGGGGCGATAAACTCATCTTT. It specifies CACDVWGIGWGDKLIF.

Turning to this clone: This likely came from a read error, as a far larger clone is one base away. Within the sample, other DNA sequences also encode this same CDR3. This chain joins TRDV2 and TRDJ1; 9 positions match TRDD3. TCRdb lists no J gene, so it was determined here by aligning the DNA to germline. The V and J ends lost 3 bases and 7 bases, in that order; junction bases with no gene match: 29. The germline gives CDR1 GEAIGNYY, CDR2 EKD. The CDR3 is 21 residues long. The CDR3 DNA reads TGTGCCTGTGACGACGCATTCTATACCGGGGGATACAGCCCCTCGTCTCCTAAACTCATCTTT. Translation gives CACDDAFYTGGYSPSSPKLIF.

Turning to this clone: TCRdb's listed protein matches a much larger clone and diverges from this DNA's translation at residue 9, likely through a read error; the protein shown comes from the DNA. The CDR3 spells CACDTRTLCSWDTRQMFF. The CDR3 nucleotides read TGTGCCTGTGACACTCGTACCCTTTGCTCCTGGGACACCCGACAGATGTTTTTC. This chain links TRDV2 with TRDJ3; unclear D gene. The germline V and J ends were trimmed by 1 base and 0 bases, with 12 bases remaining between them. The CDR3 loop spans 18 amino acids. From germline, CDR1 is GEAIGNYY and CDR2 EKD.

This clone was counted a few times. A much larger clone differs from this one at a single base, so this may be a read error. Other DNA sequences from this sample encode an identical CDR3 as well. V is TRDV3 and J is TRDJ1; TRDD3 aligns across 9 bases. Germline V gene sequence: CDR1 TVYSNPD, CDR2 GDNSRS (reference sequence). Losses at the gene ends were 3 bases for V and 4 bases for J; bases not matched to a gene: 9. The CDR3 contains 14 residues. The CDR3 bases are TGTGCCTTCACACCTACTGGGGGAATCGATAAACTCATCTTT. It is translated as CAFTPTGGIDKLIF.

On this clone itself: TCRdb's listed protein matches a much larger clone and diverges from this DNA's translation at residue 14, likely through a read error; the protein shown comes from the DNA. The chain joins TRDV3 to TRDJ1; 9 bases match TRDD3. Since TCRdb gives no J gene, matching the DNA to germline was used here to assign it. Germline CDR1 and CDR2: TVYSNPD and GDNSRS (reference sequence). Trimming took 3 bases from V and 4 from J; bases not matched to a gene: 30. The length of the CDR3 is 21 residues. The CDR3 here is CALPKSPFYHWGRANRDKLIF. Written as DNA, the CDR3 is TGTGCCTTGCCCAAGTCCCCGTTCTACCACTGGGGGAGGGCTAATCGCGATAAACTCATCTTT.

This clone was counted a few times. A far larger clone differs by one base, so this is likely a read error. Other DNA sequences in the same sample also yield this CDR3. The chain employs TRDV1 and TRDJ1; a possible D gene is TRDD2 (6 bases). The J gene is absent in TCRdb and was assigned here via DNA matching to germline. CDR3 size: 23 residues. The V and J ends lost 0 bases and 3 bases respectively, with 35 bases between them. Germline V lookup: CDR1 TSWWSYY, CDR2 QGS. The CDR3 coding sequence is TGTGCTCTTGGGGAACTCCCCCCCTCCTACAAGGCCCCGATCAGGAAGGTTTCCGATAAACTCATCTTT. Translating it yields CALGELPPSYKAPIRKVSDKLIF.

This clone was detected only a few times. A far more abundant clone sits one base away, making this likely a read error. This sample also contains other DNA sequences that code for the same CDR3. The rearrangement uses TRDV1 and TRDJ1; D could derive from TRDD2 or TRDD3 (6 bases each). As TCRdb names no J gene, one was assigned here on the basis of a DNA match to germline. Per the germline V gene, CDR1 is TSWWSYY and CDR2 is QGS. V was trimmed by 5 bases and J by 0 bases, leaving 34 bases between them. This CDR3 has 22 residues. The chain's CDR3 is CALGSYASLVLKRGSYTDKLIF. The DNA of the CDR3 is TGTGCTCTTGGGTCCTACGCCTCCCTAGTCCTTAAAAGGGGATCGTACACCGATAAACTCATCTTT.

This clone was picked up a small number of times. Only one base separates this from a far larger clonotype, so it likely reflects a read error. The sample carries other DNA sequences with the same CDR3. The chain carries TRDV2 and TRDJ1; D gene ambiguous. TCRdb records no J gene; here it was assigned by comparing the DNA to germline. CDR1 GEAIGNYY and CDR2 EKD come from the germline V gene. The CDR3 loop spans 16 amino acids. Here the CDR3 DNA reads TGTGCCTGCGACACCGTGGGTGCGAAGTACACCGATAAACTCATCTTT. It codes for CACDTVGAKYTDKLIF.

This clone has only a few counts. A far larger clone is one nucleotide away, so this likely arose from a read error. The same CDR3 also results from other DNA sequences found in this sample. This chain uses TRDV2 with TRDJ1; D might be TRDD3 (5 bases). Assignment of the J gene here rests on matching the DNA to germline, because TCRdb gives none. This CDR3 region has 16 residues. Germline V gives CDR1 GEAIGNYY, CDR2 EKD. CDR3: CACDTGAYWKKEKLIF. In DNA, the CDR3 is TGCGCCTGTGACACGGGGGCGTACTGGAAAAAGGAGAAACTCATCTTT.